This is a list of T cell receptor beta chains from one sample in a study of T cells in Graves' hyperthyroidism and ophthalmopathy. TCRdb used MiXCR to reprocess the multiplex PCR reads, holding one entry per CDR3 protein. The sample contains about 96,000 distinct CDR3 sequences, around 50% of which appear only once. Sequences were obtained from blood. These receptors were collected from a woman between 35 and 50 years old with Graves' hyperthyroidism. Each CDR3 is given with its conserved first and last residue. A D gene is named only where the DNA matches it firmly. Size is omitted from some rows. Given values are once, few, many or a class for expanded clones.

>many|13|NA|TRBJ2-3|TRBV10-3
TGTGCCATCAGTGAGTGGGTTGAAGATACGCAGTATTTT
CAISEWVEDTQYF
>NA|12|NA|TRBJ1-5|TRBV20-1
TGCAGTGCTAGAGAGGGGGGACAGCCCCAGCATTTT
CSAREGGQPQHF
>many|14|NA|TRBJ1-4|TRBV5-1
TGCGCCAGCACCCGAAATACGGGGTCTGAAAAACTGTTTTTT
CASTRNTGSEKLFF
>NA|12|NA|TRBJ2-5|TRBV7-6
TGTGCCAGCAGCCTACCGGGAGAGACCCAGTACTTC
CASSLPGETQYF
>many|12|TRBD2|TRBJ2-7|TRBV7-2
TGTGCCAGCGGGGCTAGCGGGTCCCAGCAGTACTTC
CASGASGSQQYF
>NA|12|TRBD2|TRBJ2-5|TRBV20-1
TGCAGTGCCCGGGGGAGGGCGGAGACCCAGTACTTC
CSARGRAETQYF
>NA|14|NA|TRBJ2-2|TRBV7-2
TGTGCCAGCAGCCCACAGGGAATTTCGGGGGAGCTGTTTTTT
CASSPQGISGELFF
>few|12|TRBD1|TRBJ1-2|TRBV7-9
TGTGCCAGCAGTTTGGGACAGGGAGGCTACACCTTC
CASSLGQGGYTF
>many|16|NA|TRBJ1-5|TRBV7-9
TGTGCCAGCAGCTCTTCGGGGGGAAGGGCTACTCAGCCCCAGCATTTT
CASSSSGGRATQPQHF
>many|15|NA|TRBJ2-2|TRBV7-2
TGTGCCAGCAGCTTAGACAGGACGGTCACCGGGGAGCTGTTTTTT
CASSLDRTVTGELFF
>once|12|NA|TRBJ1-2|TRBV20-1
TGCAGTGCTAGCGAGGCCATCTATGGCTACACCTTC
CSASEAIYGYTF
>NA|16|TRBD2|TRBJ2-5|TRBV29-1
TGCAGCGTCGTCCTTACTAGCGGGAGGGCCCCTGAGACCCAGTACTTC
CSVVLTSGRAPETQYF
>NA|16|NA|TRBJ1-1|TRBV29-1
TGCAGCCAACGACGAGGGAGGGTGGCTACAGGCACTGAAGCTTTCTTT
CSQRRGRVATGTEAFF
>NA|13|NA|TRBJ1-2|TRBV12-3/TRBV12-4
TGTGCCAGCAGTTTTACTGTTTCATATGGCTACACCTTC
CASSFTVSYGYTF
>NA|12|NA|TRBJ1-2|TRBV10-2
TGCGCCAGCAGTGAGTCGGGGGCCGGCTACACCTTC
CASSESGAGYTF
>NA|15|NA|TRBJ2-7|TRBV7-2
TGTGCCAGCAGCTTCGCCCTATCCGAAGCGTACGAGCAGTACTTC
CASSFALSEAYEQYF
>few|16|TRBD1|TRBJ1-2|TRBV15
TGTGCCACCAGCAGGGACCGGGACAGGGGTAACTATGGCTACACCTTC
CATSRDRDRGNYGYTF
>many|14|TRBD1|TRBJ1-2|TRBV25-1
TGTGCCAGCAGTGGGGGACAGGGATACTATGGCTACACCTTC
CASSGGQGYYGYTF
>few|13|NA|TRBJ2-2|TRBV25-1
TGTGCCAGCAGTGGGCATACCACCGGGGAGCTGTTTTTT
CASSGHTTGELFF
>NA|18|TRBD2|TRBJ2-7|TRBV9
TGTGCCAGCAGAGGTGAAGGGGGGACTAGCCACCTGAACTACGAGCAGTACTTC
CASRGEGGTSHLNYEQYF
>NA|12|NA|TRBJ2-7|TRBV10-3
TGTGCCATCACGCCGGGGAGTAACGAGCAGTACTTC
CAITPGSNEQYF
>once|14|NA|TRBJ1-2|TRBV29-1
TGCAGCGGTACGGCAGGGATGGGTGTGCAGGGCTACACCTTC
CSGTAGMGVQGYTF
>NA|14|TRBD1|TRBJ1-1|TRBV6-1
TGTGCCAGCAGTATGACAGGGAGGGGGACTGAAGCTTTCTTT
CASSMTGRGTEAFF
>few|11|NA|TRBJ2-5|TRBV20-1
TGCAGTGCTAGTCAGGGAGAGACCCAGTACTTC
CSASQGETQYF
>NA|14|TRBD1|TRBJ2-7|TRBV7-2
TGTGCCAGCAGTTTAGGGGGCCCCCCCGACGAGCAGTACTTC
CASSLGGPPDEQYF
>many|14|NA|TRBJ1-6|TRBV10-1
TGCGCCAGCAGCGACCCGGGACGCGGTGGACCCCTCCACTTT
CASSDPGRGGPLHF
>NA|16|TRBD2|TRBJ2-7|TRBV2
TGTGCCAGCAGTTTAATCCTAGCGGGAGCCCGGTACGAGCAGTACTTC
CASSLILAGARYEQYF
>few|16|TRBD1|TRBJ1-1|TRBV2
TGTGCCAGCAGTTTTTTAAGCCAGGGGGGGAACACTGAAGCTTTCTTT
CASSFLSQGGNTEAFF
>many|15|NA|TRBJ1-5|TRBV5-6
TGTGCCAGCAGCTCGCGCTGGCAGGGTCAGGCGCCCCAGCATTTT
CASSSRWQGQAPQHF
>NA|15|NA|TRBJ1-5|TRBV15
TGTGCCACCAGCAGAGATCTGGGGGCGAGTCAGCCCCAGCATTTT
CATSRDLGASQPQHF
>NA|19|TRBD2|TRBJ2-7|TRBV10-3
TGTGCCATCAGTTATGGACCGGGACTAGCGGGAGGTTCCAGGTACGAGCAGTACTTC
CAISYGPGLAGGSRYEQYF